This record looks at one T cell receptor (beta chain) sequence and its context. These data come from a study of blood T cell repertoires in COVID-19. Overall study context: The samples span acute and convalescent COVID-19 from the United States, Italy and Spain.

Original analysis: Nucleated cell counts were estimated from reference gene primer amplification. TCRdb's table, derived via immunoSEQ multiplex PCR, lists solely in-frame clones and lacks some. V, J and clone size reflect that table, while D and trimming were determined from the DNA. The sample yields 45,000 to 60,000 clones, less than 90% seen once. The V and J ends lost 2 bases and 9 bases, in that order; junction bases with no gene match: 6. The CDR3 consists of 14 residues. The germline CDR1 and CDR2 sequences are GTSNPN and SVGIG (reference sequence). The receptor comes from a woman of 80 years or more with acute or convalescent COVID-19. Sequencing was performed on peripheral blood. The chain couples TRBV30 to TRBJ1-4; TRBD1 agrees at 10 bases. Here the CDR3 DNA reads TGTGCCTGGAGTATGGGACAGGGGTTTCAAAAACTGTTTTTT. Translated, it gives CAWSMGQGFQKLFF.